The 27 T cell receptor beta chains below were found in one sample sequenced in a study of blood T cell repertoires in COVID-19. Produced via immunoSEQ multiplex PCR; TCRdb's table is partial and in-frame only. This sample has more than 300,000 clones, with about 90% found just once. The material sequenced was peripheral blood. Receptor source: a woman under 30 who had recovered from COVID-19.

The rearrangement links TRBV5-1 to TRBJ2-3, with TRBD1 matching 10 bases. V trimming: 4 bases; J trimming: 5 bases; junction bases outside the gene matches: 7. Looked up from germline, CDR1 is SGHRS and CDR2 is YFSETQ. CDR3 length: 15 residues. The CDR3 reads CASSGTGTGEDTQYF. In DNA, the CDR3 is TGCGCCAGCAGCGGGACCGGGACAGGGGAAGATACGCAGTATTTT. Supplemented by reference TRBV5-1 and TRBJ2-3, the full variable domain reads KAGVTQTPRYLIKTRGQQVTLSCSPISGHRSVSWYQQTPGQGLQFLFEYFSETQRNKGNFPGRFSGRQFSNSRSEMNVSTLELGDSALYLCASSGTGTGEDTQYFGPGTRLTVL.

This chain joins TRBV6-2 or TRBV6-3 and TRBJ1-2, with D perhaps matching TRBD1 (5 bases). Germline V lookup: CDR1 MNHEY, CDR2 SVGEGT. The CDR3 runs 15 residues. The germline V and J ends were trimmed by 2 bases and 5 bases, with 15 bases remaining between them. The CDR3, as DNA: TGTGCCAGCAGTTACATCGGGGGTGATATATATGGCTACACCTTC. This gives the protein CASSYIGGDIYGYTF.

The CDR3 reads CAWTTSGGTEAFF. The CDR3, as DNA: TGTGCCTGGACTACCTCCGGGGGTACTGAAGCTTTCTTT. This chain links TRBV30 with TRBJ1-1; maybe TRBD1 (5 bases). The CDR3 is 13 amino acids. V was cut by 4 bases and J by 5 bases, with 14 bases left in between. The germline CDR1 and CDR2 sequences are GTSNPN and SVGIG (reference sequence).

The J gene is TRBJ2-1, the V gene TRBV5-4; no reliable D call. This CDR3 spans 15 amino acids. CDR1 is SGHNT, CDR2 YYREEE, per germline (reference sequence). V dropped 2 bases and J dropped 0 bases, with 9 bases sitting between them. Here the CDR3 DNA reads TGTGCCAGCAGCTTTCGTGGTAGCTCCTACAATGAGCAGTTCTTC. Its translation: CASSFRGSSYNEQFF.

The chain links TRBV7-2 to TRBJ2-1; D perhaps matches TRBD2 (6 bases). The V end was cut by 7 bases, the J end by 0 bases, with 16 bases between. Germline CDR1 is SGHTA and CDR2 is FQGNSA. The CDR3 totals 16 residues. The CDR3 loop is CASILRDGSSYNEQFF. The CDR3 DNA sequence: TGTGCCAGCATACTCAGGGACGGGAGCTCCTACAATGAGCAGTTCTTC.

The chain has TRBV7-9 and TRBJ2-1; 8 positions agree with TRBD2. V gave up 5 bases and J gave up 4 bases; unmatched junction bases: 10. Per the germline V gene, CDR1 is SEHNR and CDR2 is FQNEAQ (reference sequence). CDR3 length: 16 amino acids. The DNA for the CDR3 is TGTGCCAGCAGCCATCGGAGCGGGAGAGCTTACAATGAGCAGTTCTTC. Its protein is CASSHRSGRAYNEQFF.

The rearrangement joins TRBV6-5 to TRBJ1-4; TRBD1 matches at 10 bases. Germline V CDR1 and CDR2: MNHEY, SVGAGI. The length of the CDR3 is 16 residues. Trimming at V came to 0 bases and at J to 8 bases, leaving 6 bases not matched to a gene. The CDR3 spells CASSYSRQGAREKLFF. CDR3 nucleotides: TGTGCCAGCAGTTACTCACGACAGGGGGCGCGGGAAAAACTGTTTTTT.

The chain employs TRBV6-5 and TRBJ2-1; no reliable D call. CDR3 size: 11 residues. Germline lookup yields CDR1 MNHEY and CDR2 SVGAGI. V shed 6 bases and J shed 9 bases, with 9 bases lying between them. CDR3 loop: CASSTLSEQFF. In DNA form, the CDR3 reads TGTGCCAGCAGCACCCTCAGTGAGCAGTTCTTC.

The chain joins TRBV19 to TRBJ1-2; TRBD1 aligns across 8 bases. Germline-derived CDR1 and CDR2 are LNHDA and SQIVND (reference sequence). The ends lost 1 base at V and 3 bases at J; junction bases unmatched: 4. This CDR3 is built from 15 residues. In DNA form, the CDR3 reads TGTGCCAGTAGTATAGGGAGACAGGGGTACTATGGCTACACCTTC. This codes for CASSIGRQGYYGYTF. Filled out from reference TRBV19 and TRBJ1-2, the complete variable domain reads DGGITQSPKYLFRKEGQNVTLSCEQNLNHDAMYWYRQDPGQGLRLIYYSQIVNDFQKGDIAEGYSVSREKKESFPLTVTSAQKNPTAFYLCASSIGRQGYYGYTFGSGTRLTVV.

This rearrangement joins TRBV29-1 to TRBJ1-1; no firm D call. The CDR3 has 13 amino acids. CDR1 is SQVTM, CDR2 ANQGSEA, per germline. V was clipped by 3 bases and J by 3 bases, with 11 bases between them. The CDR3 DNA reads as TGCAGCGTTGACCTAGGTACTGACACTGAAGCTTTCTTT. This codes for CSVDLGTDTEAFF. Combining the CDR3 with reference TRBV29-1 and TRBJ1-1 gives the whole variable domain SAVISQKPSRDICQRGTSLTIQCQVDSQVTMMFWYRQQPGQSLTLIATANQGSEATYESGFVIDKFPISRPNLTFSTLTVSNMSPEDSSIYLCSVDLGTDTEAFFGQGTRLTVV.

The genes are TRBV12-3 or TRBV12-4 and TRBJ2-1; no reliable D call. CDR3 length: 13 residues. V gave up 3 bases and J gave up 9 bases, with 12 bases separating them. CDR3 region: CASSFRLTPEQFF. The CDR3 DNA reads TGTGCCAGCAGTTTTCGCCTTACTCCTGAGCAGTTCTTC.

This chain joins TRBV7-9 and TRBJ1-1; 8 bases align to TRBD1. V dropped 2 bases and J dropped 3; count of bases not matched to a gene: 2. CDR1 and CDR2 (germline): SEHNR, FQNEAQ (reference sequence). There are 14 residues in the CDR3. The CDR3 DNA reads as TGTGCCAGCAGCTTACAGGGGGCGGACACTGAAGCTTTCTTT. Protein: CASSLQGADTEAFF.

J is TRBJ2-3 and V is TRBV29-1; tentative D call: TRBD1 (5 bases). The germline V gene encodes CDR1 SQVTM and CDR2 ANQGSEA. Trimming removed 7 bases at V and 3 bases at J, with 14 bases between. CDR3 size: 13 residues. The CDR3 sequence is CSASGHRTDTQYF. CDR3 sequence (DNA): TGCAGCGCTTCAGGGCATAGGACAGATACGCAGTATTTT.

The chain carries TRBV2 and TRBJ2-1; D perhaps matches TRBD1 (6 bases). Trimming left V 7 bases short and J 6 bases short, with 13 bases between. From germline, CDR1 is SNHLY and CDR2 FYNNEI. This CDR3 has 13 residues. The CDR3 spells CASNRDIFNEQFF. CDR3 DNA: TGTGCCAGCAATAGGGACATATTCAATGAGCAGTTCTTC.

The genes are TRBV25-1 and TRBJ1-6; D may be TRBD1 (5 bases). V shed 0 bases and J shed 10 bases, with 13 bases lying between them. Germline assignment: CDR1 MGHDK and CDR2 SYGVNS. This CDR3 has 15 amino acids. The CDR3 DNA sequence: TGTGCCAGCAGTGAATATAAAGGGGAAGGATCACCCCTCCACTTT. Translating it yields CASSEYKGEGSPLHF.

This clone was seen a handful of times. The genes are TRBV4-1 and TRBJ2-5; tentative D call: TRBD2 (7 bases). Germline loops: CDR1 MGHRA, CDR2 YSYEKL. The CDR3 spans 16 residues. V lost 3 bases and J lost 1, with 15 bases in between. Here the CDR3 reads CASSHTAGEGQETQYF. The CDR3 DNA sequence: TGCGCCAGCAGCCATACAGCAGGGGAGGGCCAAGAGACCCAGTACTTC.

The chain is built from TRBV5-1 and TRBJ1-3; 10 nucleotides align to TRBD1. Germline V gene lookup returns CDR1 SGHRS and CDR2 YFSETQ. CDR3 size: 17 residues. V dropped 3 bases and J dropped 2; count of bases not matched to a gene: 8. DNA of the CDR3: TGCGCCAGCAGCTCCTCTGGGGGACAGGGGCCTGGAAACACCATATATTTT. The encoded protein is CASSSSGGQGPGNTIYF.

This sequence joins TRBV6-5 and TRBJ2-1, with 9 bases matching TRBD1. Trimming at V came to 4 bases and at J to 8 bases, leaving 9 bases not matched to a gene. There are 15 residues in the CDR3. Looked up from germline, CDR1 is MNHEY and CDR2 is SVGAGI. The CDR3 DNA reads as TGTGCCAGCAGTTTCTCGGGACAGGGCCTATATGAGCAGTTCTTC. Protein product: CASSFSGQGLYEQFF.

The chain recombines TRBV18 with TRBJ2-3; weak D call: TRBD2 (6 bases). This CDR3 is 16 amino acids long. The germline V gene has CDR1 KGHSH and CDR2 LQKENI. V lost 3 bases to trimming and J lost 1 base, with 14 bases between them. The DNA of the CDR3 is TGTGCCAGCTCACCGGGAGTCGGAGGGGGCACAGATACGCAGTATTTT. Amino acids: CASSPGVGGGTDTQYF.

The V and J genes are TRBV12-5 and TRBJ2-3; weak D call: TRBD2 (5 bases). The germline V gene has CDR1 LGHNT and CDR2 FRNRAP. The CDR3 spans 17 residues. The V end was cut by 2 bases, the J end by 8 bases, with 23 bases between. The CDR3 region has the DNA TGTGCTAGTGGTTTGTCTTTTGGGCGGTCTACCGAGGGTACGCAGTATTTT. Its protein is CASGLSFGRSTEGTQYF.

The chain links TRBV24-1 to TRBJ1-2; 10 bases fit TRBD1. The CDR3 loop spans 13 amino acids. V was clipped by 4 bases and J by 6 bases; unmatched bases: 1. Germline assignment: CDR1 KGHDR and CDR2 SFDVKD. The CDR3 DNA follows: TGTGCCACCAGTGAAGGGACAGGGGATGGCTACACCTTC. This sequence encodes CATSEGTGDGYTF.

The chain carries TRBV19 and TRBJ2-1; TRBD2 aligns across 10 bases. CDR1 is LNHDA, CDR2 SQIVND, per germline (reference sequence). V was pared by 3 bases and J by 9 bases, with 8 bases of the junction left unmatched. The CDR3 is made up of 15 amino acids. CDR3 nucleotides: TGTGCCAGTAGTATCGCGGGAGCGGGAGGGCCTGAGCAGTTCTTC. Amino acid sequence: CASSIAGAGGPEQFF.

This chain joins TRBV5-1 and TRBJ2-5, with TRBD1 as a possible D gene (6 bases). CDR3 size: 15 residues. V was clipped by 4 bases and J by 5 bases, with 18 bases between them. CDR1 and CDR2 from the germline V gene are SGHRS and YFSETQ. The CDR3 DNA sequence: TGCGCCAGCAGCCCGGACCCCAGGGGAATGGAGACCCAGTACTTC. Its translation is CASSPDPRGMETQYF.

This clone was observed once. V is TRBV3-1 (or the pseudogene TRBV3-2) and J is TRBJ1-1; a possible D gene is TRBD1 (5 bases). Trimming stripped 5 bases from V and 4 bases from J, with 11 bases between. Germline-derived CDR1 and CDR2 are LGHDT and YNNKEL (reference sequence). The CDR3 has 13 amino acids. The CDR3: CASSFDSSTEAFF. For the CDR3, the DNA is TGTGCCAGCAGCTTTGACAGCTCCACTGAAGCTTTCTTT.

The rearrangement joins TRBV27 to TRBJ2-4; 8 positions match TRBD1. Germline CDR1 MNHEY, CDR2 SMNVEV (reference sequence). The CDR3 has 16 amino acids. Unmatched junction bases numbered 15, after V lost 5 bases and J lost 9 bases. The CDR3 spells CASSTGQVLGNSIQYF. The CDR3 DNA reads TGTGCCAGCAGTACGGGACAGGTCTTGGGGAACAGCATTCAGTACTTC.

Note on this clone: In the same sample, other DNA sequences code for this CDR3. The rearrangement uses TRBV21-1 and TRBJ2-7; the D call TRBD2 from the table was never checked on the DNA. TRBV21-1 is assigned pseudogene status. The length of the CDR3 is 12 residues. The CDR3, as DNA: TGTGCCAGCAGCAAAGCCGGCTACGAGCAGTACGTC. Its protein product is CASSKAGYEQYV.

The V and J genes are TRBV30 and TRBJ2-7; 10 positions match TRBD1. This CDR3 comprises 13 residues. From germline, CDR1 is GTSNPN and CDR2 SVGIG (reference sequence). V lost 5 bases and J lost 6; bases outside the gene matches: 7. CDR3 loop: CAWGGTGAGEQYV. CDR3 nucleotides: TGTGCCTGGGGGGGGACAGGGGCTGGCGAGCAGTACGTC.